Listed below are T cell receptor beta chains from one sample, sequenced in a study of cytomegalovirus exposure and HLA in healthy donors. Sequencing used immunoSEQ multiplex PCR; TCRdb keeps in-frame clones, though not all of them. The table has roughly 200,000 clones, 70% to 90% seen once. The sample taken for sequencing was PBMCs. Receptor source: a man under 40 in good health and CMV-seronegative. The CDR3 runs from the conserved cysteine through the conserved F or W. The D gene is left open where the match is weak. Where a row states a size, it is once, few, many or the class of an expanded clone; other rows omit it.

j_call: TRBJ2-2
d_call: .
v_call: TRBV5-4
clone_size: .
cdr3_nt: TGTGCCAGCAGCTTCCAGAACACCGGGGAGCTGTTTTTT
cdr3_aa: CASSFQNTGELFF

j_call: TRBJ2-4
d_call: .
v_call: TRBV27
clone_size: .
cdr3_nt: TGTGCCAGCACGGACAGCCTAGCCAAAAACATTCAGTACTTC
cdr3_aa: CASTDSLAKNIQYF

j_call: TRBJ2-1
d_call: .
v_call: TRBV4-3
clone_size: .
cdr3_nt: TGCGCCAGCAGCCAAGATTCAGGGGATGAGCAGTTCTTC
cdr3_aa: CASSQDSGDEQFF

j_call: TRBJ2-7
d_call: .
v_call: TRBV21-1
clone_size: .
cdr3_nt: TGTGCCAGCAGCGCCTTCAGTACTATAGCCGAGCAGTACTTC
cdr3_aa: CASSAFSTIAEQYF

j_call: TRBJ2-2
d_call: TRBD1
v_call: TRBV5-5
clone_size: few
cdr3_nt: TGTGCCAGCAGCCCGGGACAGTGGAACACCGGGGAGCTGTTTTTT
cdr3_aa: CASSPGQWNTGELFF

j_call: TRBJ1-4
d_call: .
v_call: TRBV5-1
clone_size: .
cdr3_nt: TGCGCCAGCAGCTTGGATTTGGGGCAGGGTTGGGAAAAACTGTTTTTT
cdr3_aa: CASSLDLGQGWEKLFF

j_call: TRBJ2-5
d_call: .
v_call: TRBV5-1
clone_size: once
cdr3_nt: TGCGCCAGCAGCTTTTCCACCTACGAGACCCAGTACTTC
cdr3_aa: CASSFSTYETQYF

j_call: TRBJ1-1
d_call: TRBD1
v_call: TRBV7-9
clone_size: .
cdr3_nt: TGTTCCAGCAGCTTTGGGACAGGGTTCACTGAAGCTTTCTTT
cdr3_aa: CSSSFGTGFTEAFF

j_call: TRBJ2-3
d_call: TRBD1
v_call: TRBV29-1
clone_size: .
cdr3_nt: TGCAGCGCCCGGGACAGCAGCACAGATACGCAGTATTTT
cdr3_aa: CSARDSSTDTQYF

j_call: TRBJ1-5
d_call: TRBD1
v_call: TRBV28
clone_size: .
cdr3_nt: TGTGCCAGCACCCCGAGTGGGGGACAGGGGAAAAGGCCCCAGCATTTT
cdr3_aa: CASTPSGGQGKRPQHF

j_call: TRBJ2-5
d_call: TRBD1
v_call: TRBV7-6
clone_size: .
cdr3_nt: TGTGCCAGCAGCTCAGAGTCAGGGGGCGCGAGGGAGACCCAGTACTTC
cdr3_aa: CASSSESGGARETQYF

j_call: TRBJ2-1
d_call: TRBD1
v_call: TRBV4-1
clone_size: .
cdr3_nt: TGCGCCAGCAGCCAGGCCGGGACAGGGCCTTACAATGAGCAGTTCTTC
cdr3_aa: CASSQAGTGPYNEQFF

j_call: TRBJ1-1
d_call: TRBD1
v_call: TRBV28
clone_size: .
cdr3_nt: TGTGCCAGCAGTTTGTCCAGGGGGCTCTGGGCTTTCTTT
cdr3_aa: CASSLSRGLWAFF

j_call: TRBJ2-1
d_call: TRBD2
v_call: TRBV7-2
clone_size: few
cdr3_nt: TGTGCCAGCAGCTTGCCCCTAGCGGGGGGGAATGAGCAGTTCTTC
cdr3_aa: CASSLPLAGGNEQFF

j_call: TRBJ2-1
d_call: TRBD1
v_call: TRBV5-6
clone_size: .
cdr3_nt: TGTGCCAGCAGCGCCACAGGGGGCCTTATAATAAATGAGCAGTTCTTC
cdr3_aa: CASSATGGLIINEQFF

j_call: TRBJ1-4
d_call: .
v_call: TRBV7-8
clone_size: .
cdr3_nt: TGTGCCAGCAGCGTCGGGACCCTTGAAGGGGGAGATGAAAAACTGTTTTTT
cdr3_aa: CASSVGTLEGGDEKLFF

j_call: TRBJ1-1
d_call: .
v_call: TRBV5-1
clone_size: .
cdr3_nt: TGCGCCAGCAGCTTGGCCGTCGTAGGGGGGAACACTGAAGCTTTCTTT
cdr3_aa: CASSLAVVGGNTEAFF

j_call: TRBJ2-1
d_call: TRBD2
v_call: TRBV6-1
clone_size: once
cdr3_nt: TGTGCCAGCAGTGATTTGACTAGCGGGGGGCCTAATGAGCAGTTCTTC
cdr3_aa: CASSDLTSGGPNEQFF

j_call: TRBJ2-6
d_call: .
v_call: TRBV5-4
clone_size: .
cdr3_nt: TGTGCCAGCAGCGTCCCGCTCGCTGGGGCCAGCGTCCTGACTTTC
cdr3_aa: CASSVPLAGASVLTF

j_call: TRBJ2-7
d_call: .
v_call: TRBV6-5
clone_size: .
cdr3_nt: TGTGCCAGCAGTTCCCATGGGCCACAGGACTACGAGCAGTACTTC
cdr3_aa: CASSSHGPQDYEQYF

j_call: TRBJ1-1
d_call: TRBD1
v_call: TRBV6-5
clone_size: .
cdr3_nt: TGTGCCAGCAGTTACCTGACAGGGGCGACTGAAGCTTTCTTT
cdr3_aa: CASSYLTGATEAFF

j_call: TRBJ1-2
d_call: TRBD1
v_call: TRBV27
clone_size: .
cdr3_nt: TGTGCCAGCAGAGGACAGGGGGCGCCTGGCTACACCTTC
cdr3_aa: CASRGQGAPGYTF

j_call: TRBJ2-7
d_call: TRBD1
v_call: TRBV19
clone_size: once
cdr3_nt: TGTGCCAGTAGTCTGGTTGGTTCGGGACAGGGGACTTACGAGCAGTACTTC
cdr3_aa: CASSLVGSGQGTYEQYF

j_call: TRBJ2-3
d_call: TRBD2
v_call: TRBV11-2
clone_size: .
cdr3_nt: TGTGCCAGCAGCGTCTCTAGCGGGGGCCTCACAGATACGCAGTATTTT
cdr3_aa: CASSVSSGGLTDTQYF

j_call: TRBJ2-7
d_call: TRBD1
v_call: TRBV7-9
clone_size: .
cdr3_nt: TGTGCCAGCAGCCCCCGAGGGCAGGGGGCCGTCCACGAGCAGTACTTC
cdr3_aa: CASSPRGQGAVHEQYF

j_call: TRBJ2-1
d_call: .
v_call: TRBV6-5
clone_size: .
cdr3_nt: TGTGCCAGCAGTCTAGGACAGAGCTCCTACAATGAGCAGTTCTTC
cdr3_aa: CASSLGQSSYNEQFF

j_call: TRBJ1-5
d_call: .
v_call: TRBV11-2
clone_size: .
cdr3_nt: TGTGCCACCGCGGTCGGTGCGGACAATCAGCCCCAGCATTTT
cdr3_aa: CATAVGADNQPQHF

j_call: TRBJ1-2
d_call: TRBD1
v_call: TRBV9
clone_size: .
cdr3_nt: TGTGCCAGCGTCCCCGTGGGACAGGGGGCGAGGTATGGCTACACCTTC
cdr3_aa: CASVPVGQGARYGYTF

j_call: TRBJ2-1
d_call: TRBD2
v_call: TRBV28
clone_size: .
cdr3_nt: TGTGCCAGCAGTTTGATAGTAGGCGGACTAGCGGGGGTAGAGCAGTTCTTC
cdr3_aa: CASSLIVGGLAGVEQFF

j_call: TRBJ1-1
d_call: .
v_call: TRBV27
clone_size: .
cdr3_nt: TGTGCCAGCAGTTTAAATAGGGCCGGGGGGATGAACACTGAAGCTTTCTTT
cdr3_aa: CASSLNRAGGMNTEAFF

j_call: TRBJ2-7
d_call: TRBD1
v_call: TRBV5-1
clone_size: .
cdr3_nt: TGCGCCAGCAGCACGGGACAGGGTCCCCGGTACTTC
cdr3_aa: CASSTGQGPRYF

j_call: TRBJ2-7
d_call: .
v_call: TRBV6-4
clone_size: .
cdr3_nt: TGTGCCAGCAGTGTAAGAAGCGGTCCCTCCTACGAGCAGTACTTC
cdr3_aa: CASSVRSGPSYEQYF

j_call: TRBJ2-2
d_call: TRBD1
v_call: TRBV2
clone_size: few
cdr3_nt: TGTGCCAGCAGTGAGAGGGGGCCTTGGACCGGGGAGCTGTTTTTT
cdr3_aa: CASSERGPWTGELFF

j_call: TRBJ1-2
d_call: .
v_call: TRBV5-4
clone_size: few
cdr3_nt: TGTGCCAGCAGCTTGGACAGGTGGAACTATGGCTACACCTTC
cdr3_aa: CASSLDRWNYGYTF

j_call: TRBJ2-3
d_call: TRBD1
v_call: TRBV7-2
clone_size: .
cdr3_nt: TGTGCCAGCAGCTTCCGGGGACAGGGGTTTAATTCAGGTACGCAGTATTTT
cdr3_aa: CASSFRGQGFNSGTQYF

j_call: TRBJ1-2
d_call: .
v_call: TRBV15
clone_size: .
cdr3_nt: TGTGCCACCAGCAGACCTGACCGCGGGGCTAACTATGGCTACACCTTC
cdr3_aa: CATSRPDRGANYGYTF

j_call: TRBJ2-5
d_call: .
v_call: TRBV7-9
clone_size: .
cdr3_nt: TGTGCCAGCAGCTCAGGGGAGACCCAGTACTTC
cdr3_aa: CASSSGETQYF

j_call: TRBJ2-1
d_call: TRBD2
v_call: TRBV13
clone_size: .
cdr3_nt: TGTGCCAGCAGCTTATTATGGCGGGGGGGCGGTGAGCAGTTCTTC
cdr3_aa: CASSLLWRGGGEQFF

j_call: TRBJ2-7
d_call: .
v_call: TRBV6-1
clone_size: .
cdr3_nt: TGTGCCAGCAGTGAACAAACGAGCTACGAGCAGTACTTC
cdr3_aa: CASSEQTSYEQYF

j_call: TRBJ1-1
d_call: .
v_call: TRBV21-1
clone_size: .
cdr3_nt: TGTGCCAGCAGCACTGGGTTAGGGGGTTCTGAAGCTTTCTTT
cdr3_aa: CASSTGLGGSEAFF

j_call: TRBJ1-6
d_call: .
v_call: TRBV27
clone_size: .
cdr3_nt: TGTGCCACCGGGGTCGGTCGAAATTCACCCCTCCACTTT
cdr3_aa: CATGVGRNSPLHF

j_call: TRBJ1-1
d_call: TRBD1
v_call: TRBV6-4
clone_size: .
cdr3_nt: TGTGCCAGCAGTGACGTACAGGGGCGTGAAGCTTTCTTT
cdr3_aa: CASSDVQGREAFF

j_call: TRBJ1-2
d_call: TRBD1
v_call: TRBV2
clone_size: once
cdr3_nt: TGTGCCAGCAGCACAGGGGGAGATTGGTTTGGCTACACCTTC
cdr3_aa: CASSTGGDWFGYTF

j_call: TRBJ1-1
d_call: .
v_call: TRBV27
clone_size: .
cdr3_nt: TGTGCCAGCAGTTTAGGGGGCAGTTGGACTGAAGCTTTCTTT
cdr3_aa: CASSLGGSWTEAFF

j_call: TRBJ2-7
d_call: .
v_call: TRBV15
clone_size: .
cdr3_nt: TGTGCCACCAGCAGAGATTATCCGGGGAAGGGGCAGTACTTC
cdr3_aa: CATSRDYPGKGQYF

j_call: TRBJ2-6
d_call: TRBD1
v_call: TRBV9
clone_size: .
cdr3_nt: TGTGCCAGTGGACAGGGGGCAAGTGGGGCCAGCGTCCTGACTTTC
cdr3_aa: CASGQGASGASVLTF

j_call: TRBJ2-7
d_call: TRBD1
v_call: TRBV29-1
clone_size: .
cdr3_nt: TGCAGCGTAGCCGGGACAGGGGGTTACGAGCAGTACTTC
cdr3_aa: CSVAGTGGYEQYF

j_call: TRBJ2-3
d_call: TRBD1
v_call: TRBV2
clone_size: .
cdr3_nt: TGTGCCACCGGACAGGCTGAGATGGATACGCAGTATTTT
cdr3_aa: CATGQAEMDTQYF

j_call: TRBJ2-3
d_call: .
v_call: TRBV27
clone_size: .
cdr3_nt: TGTGCCAGCACCATAGATACGCAGTATTTT
cdr3_aa: CASTIDTQYF

j_call: TRBJ2-1
d_call: .
v_call: TRBV19
clone_size: once
cdr3_nt: TGTGCCAGTAGTATAGGGGGAGCTGACAATGAGCAGTTCTTC
cdr3_aa: CASSIGGADNEQFF

j_call: TRBJ2-2
d_call: .
v_call: TRBV5-1
clone_size: .
cdr3_nt: TGCGCCAGCAGCGAGGAGCCCGGGGAGCTGTTTTTT
cdr3_aa: CASSEEPGELFF